Listed below are T cell receptor beta chains from one sample, sequenced in a study of cytomegalovirus exposure and HLA in healthy donors. Assay: immunoSEQ multiplex PCR; the TCRdb copy retains only in-frame clones and omits some. This table has around 130,000 clones, 65% to 90% appearing once. The material sequenced was PBMCs. These receptors were obtained from a woman between 18 and 29 years old in good health and CMV-seropositive. Each CDR3 is given without its conserved first and last residue. The order of the fields is J gene, V gene, CDR3 protein.

TRBJ2-3 TRBV6-5 ASSPNIAGDTQY
TRBJ1-3 TRBV10-2 ASSQGSGNTIY
TRBJ2-2 TRBV9 ASTERGNTGELF
TRBJ1-1 TRBV6-6 ASSSSWTEPEAF
TRBJ2-3 TRBV9 ASSVGGGADADTQY
TRBJ1-2 TRBV5-1 ASSLGQNYGYT
TRBJ2-3 TRBV27 ASRSLAGVTDTQY
TRBJ2-5 TRBV7-8 ASTSGGTGTQETQY
TRBJ1-4 TRBV6-1 ASSEGAGVWKKLF
TRBJ1-4 TRBV6-6 ASRREEKLF
TRBJ1-1 TRBV5-4 ASSFPGTANTEAF
TRBJ2-2 TRBV6-6 ASSYGAGAVGELF
TRBJ2-6 TRBV27 ASSLIAGGDVLT
TRBJ2-7 TRBV7-9 ASLGQSDYEQY
TRBJ2-2 TRBV7-2 ASSAGLAGVPGELF
TRBJ2-3 TRBV10-3 ASSARGATDTQY
TRBJ1-5 TRBV6-1 ASSDQGGNQPQH
TRBJ2-3 TRBV7-2 ASSVGLAGVTDTQY
TRBJ1-1 TRBV11-2 ASSLDTGGRSEAF
TRBJ1-6 TRBV21-1 AIHQNPWGGEKDSPLH
TRBJ2-5 TRBV5-5 ASSLATGTETQY
TRBJ2-1 TRBV5-6 ASSLDGYNEQF
TRBJ1-1 TRBV5-1 ASSSTGNTEAF
TRBJ2-3 TRBV18 ASSPLASGGRTDTQY
TRBJ1-4 TRBV4-1 ASSHYAREGEKLF
TRBJ2-1 TRBV28 VSSFTGVGNEQF
TRBJ2-7 TRBV6-5 ASSYGTDVGEQY
TRBJ2-7 TRBV27 ASSSTGTGAYEQY
TRBJ2-7 TRBV19 ASSRTSGLSYEQY
TRBJ2-7 TRBV30 AWNGREVGSYEQY
TRBJ1-2 TRBV7-9 ASSSDTFYGYT
TRBJ2-3 TRBV25-1 ASSESQSLAGSDTQY
TRBJ1-6 TRBV9 ASSAGGSSYNSPLH
TRBJ2-7 TRBV28 ASSRTTGSTREQY
TRBJ2-1 TRBV4-1 ASRIFFPGLAGGPGNEQF
TRBJ2-7 TRBV19 ASSPSGGAYEQY
TRBJ1-2 TRBV5-1 ASSSGAYYGYT
TRBJ2-2 TRBV2 ASSEYGGLAGGPTGELF
TRBJ2-5 TRBV19 ASSMASGGQETQY
TRBJ2-7 TRBV2 ASSVRRGPYEQY
TRBJ1-5 TRBV25-1 ASSVGTGRGNQPQH
TRBJ2-5 TRBV20-1 SASGGQAQY
TRBJ2-2 TRBV4-1 ASSQAPDSGDTGELF
TRBJ2-7 TRBV6-5 ASSGLAYEQY
TRBJ1-4 TRBV6-5 ASASAGLREKLF
TRBJ2-5 TRBV12-5 ASGPPRAGGRETQY
TRBJ2-1 TRBV6-1 ASSERGLAGGYNEQF
TRBJ1-2 TRBV9 ASRGNREGYT
TRBJ2-5 TRBV14 ASSYRTVQETQY
TRBJ2-7 TRBV2 ASSEEGDRGVYEQY
TRBJ2-1 TRBV6-5 ASSYANGGNEQF
TRBJ1-4 TRBV30 AWEEGGVGEKLF
TRBJ2-2 TRBV2 ATTSGGAAGELF
TRBJ2-2 TRBV5-4 ASSRANTGELF